The 25 T cell receptor beta chains below all came from one sample that was sequenced in a study of T cell repertoires in cytomegalovirus infection. TCRdb used MiXCR to reprocess the reads, holding one entry per CDR3 protein. Here the sample spans about 490,000 distinct CDR3 sequences, about a quarter being singletons. Sequencing was done on a sample of PBMCs. These receptors came from a human donor in good health (CMV status not recorded). Some clones in this sample may be carry-over from other donors' samples.

The V gene is TRBV13, the J gene TRBJ2-5; 8 bases agree with TRBD2. The CDR3 spans 18 residues. The germline CDR1 and CDR2 sequences are PRHDT and FYEKMQ (reference sequence). J lost 1 base, V lost 4 bases, and 14 bases had no gene match. CDR3 nucleotide sequence: TGTGCCAGCAGCTCTGATCGGCTAGCGGGCCTCTCCCAAGAGACCCAGTACTTC. It codes for CASSSDRLAGLSQETQYF.

This sequence joins TRBV12-3 or TRBV12-4 and TRBJ2-2, with 7 bases that match TRBD2. The length of the CDR3 is 17 residues. V dropped 3 bases and J dropped 1; count of bases not matched to a gene: 8. CDR3 region: CASSFNPGRLNTGELFF. Written as DNA, the CDR3 is TGTGCCAGCAGTTTCAATCCCGGGAGGTTGAACACCGGGGAGCTGTTTTTT.

The chain has TRBV29-1 and TRBJ1-2; no reliable D call. This CDR3 has 11 amino acids. Germline assignment: CDR1 SQVTM and CDR2 ANQGSEA. V dropped 4 bases and J dropped 5 bases, with 8 bases sitting between them. DNA for the CDR3: TGCAGCGTTGGAGCCGGGTATGGCTACACCTTC. As protein: CSVGAGYGYTF. Variable domain in full (rest from reference TRBV29-1 and TRBJ1-2): SAVISQKPSRDICQRGTSLTIQCQVDSQVTMMFWYRQQPGQSLTLIATANQGSEATYESGFVIDKFPISRPNLTFSTLTVSNMSPEDSSIYLCSVGAGYGYTFGSGTRLTVV.

This chain joins TRBV28 and TRBJ2-1, with D possibly called TRBD1 or TRBD2 (5 bases each). This CDR3 is built from 13 residues. Germline loops: CDR1 MDHEN, CDR2 SYDVKM. Between the trimmed V and J ends, which lost 7 bases and 6 bases, there was a span of 13 bases. The chain's CDR3 is CASTGMGVNEQFF. The DNA of the CDR3 is TGTGCCAGCACGGGTATGGGGGTCAATGAGCAGTTCTTC.

This clonotype has just a few counts. This chain joins TRBV6-2 or TRBV6-3 and TRBJ2-1; TRBD2 agrees at 10 bases. CDR1 and CDR2 from the germline V gene are MNHEY and SVGEGT. The CDR3 is 16 amino acids. With 4 bases clipped from V and 6 bases from J, the junction kept 9 bases outside the gene matches. The CDR3 DNA follows: TGTGCCAGCAGTTCCAGCGGGAGGGTTCTTGTCAATGAGCAGTTCTTC. Translating it yields CASSSSGRVLVNEQFF.

As concerns this clonotype: A junction end diverges from the germline sequence, so it may reflect a read error. The chain couples TRBV4-1 to TRBJ2-1; 9 bases align to TRBD2. This CDR3 region has 14 residues. Looked up from germline, CDR1 is MGHRA and CDR2 is YSYEKL. The CDR3 protein is CATSDQTSGTVWFF. As DNA, the CDR3 is TGCGCCACCAGCGACCAGACTAGCGGTACTGTATGGTTCTTC.

This clonotype was detected a few times. This chain joins TRBV4-3 and TRBJ1-4, with TRBD1 matching over 7 bases. CDR1 is LGHNA and CDR2 is YSLEER in the germline V gene. V dropped 1 base and J dropped 4; count of bases not matched to a gene: 6. This CDR3 region has 16 residues. In DNA, the CDR3 is TGCGCCAGCAGCCAAGCCCCGACAGGGAATAATGAAAAACTGTTTTTT. Protein: CASSQAPTGNNEKLFF.

This clonotype was seen a handful of times. The rearrangement uses TRBV2 and TRBJ2-3; tentatively, D is TRBD2 (6 bases). Germline V gene data show CDR1 as SNHLY and CDR2 as FYNNEI. The CDR3 is made up of 16 amino acids. V lost 6 bases and J lost 0, with 16 bases in between. The CDR3 nucleotides read TGTGCCAGCAGCCCCGGGGTAGCGGATAGCACAGATACGCAGTATTTT. Translating it yields CASSPGVADSTDTQYF.

The chain recombines TRBV6-1 with TRBJ1-5; D not resolved. This CDR3 has 14 residues. Germline CDR1 and CDR2: MNHNS and SASEGT. Trimming removed 5 bases from V and 10 bases from J, with 18 bases in between. The CDR3 DNA is TGTGCCAGCAGTTCTAAGCCAGGTCCGCGACCCCAGCATTTT. Protein product: CASSSKPGPRPQHF.

The chain couples TRBV5-6 to TRBJ1-1; weak D call: TRBD1 (6 bases). The CDR3 runs 14 residues. Germline values: CDR1 SGHDT, CDR2 YYEEEE. Between the trimmed V and J ends, which lost 4 bases and 3 bases, there was a span of 13 bases. CDR3 nucleotide sequence: TGTGCCAGCAGCAACTTACAGGGATACACTGAAGCTTTCTTT. This codes for CASSNLQGYTEAFF.

This clonotype showed up just a few times. The chain links TRBV7-2 to TRBJ2-5, with TRBD2 matching over 11 bases. Unmatched junction bases numbered 10, after V lost 8 bases and J lost 2 bases. The CDR3 consists of 16 residues. In germline, CDR1 is SGHTA, CDR2 FQGNSA. The CDR3 is CASSRSLAGGQETQYF. In DNA, the CDR3 is TGTGCCAGCTCCCGCAGCCTAGCGGGAGGACAAGAGACCCAGTACTTC. Full variable domain (outside the CDR3, taken from reference TRBV7-2 and TRBJ2-5): GAGVSQSPSNKVTEKGKDVELRCDPISGHTALYWYRQSLGQGLEFLIYFQGNSAPDKSGLPSDRFSAERTGGSVSTLTIQRTQQEDSAVYLCASSRSLAGGQETQYFGPGTRLLVL.

The chain carries TRBV19 and TRBJ2-2, with 8 bases that match TRBD2. The CDR3 length is 15 residues. With 3 bases clipped from V and 4 bases from J, the junction kept 4 bases outside the gene matches. Germline V lookup: CDR1 LNHDA, CDR2 SQIVND (reference sequence). CDR3 loop: CASSMGLVGTGELFF. CDR3 coding DNA: TGTGCCAGTAGTATGGGACTAGTTGGCACCGGGGAGCTGTTTTTT. The full variable domain, rest sourced from reference TRBV19 and TRBJ2-2, is DGGITQSPKYLFRKEGQNVTLSCEQNLNHDAMYWYRQDPGQGLRLIYYSQIVNDFQKGDIAEGYSVSREKKESFPLTVTSAQKNPTAFYLCASSMGLVGTGELFFGEGSRLTVL.

The chain carries TRBV11-2 and TRBJ1-2; TRBD1 agrees at 10 bases. V lost 0 bases and J lost 6; bases outside the gene matches: 7. The CDR3 is 16 residues long. Germline V gene data show CDR1 as SGHAT and CDR2 as FQNNGV. This CDR3 is CASSLDFFGTGDGYTF. In DNA, the CDR3 is TGTGCCAGCAGCTTAGATTTCTTTGGGACAGGGGATGGCTACACCTTC.

In this sample, this clonotype turned up many times. The chain employs TRBV7-2 and TRBJ2-3, with TRBD1 matching over 8 bases. The CDR3 spans 15 residues. The trim removed 5 bases at V and 3 bases at J, leaving 7 bases unmatched. CDR1 and CDR2 (germline): SGHTA, FQGNSA. The CDR3 spells CASSADRGSTDTQYF. CDR3 nucleotide sequence: TGTGCCAGCAGCGCAGACAGGGGTTCGACAGATACGCAGTATTTT.

This clonotype occurred a few times. This chain connects TRBV7-2 to TRBJ1-6, with D hard to call. The CDR3 is 18 amino acids. The V gene lost 1 base and the J gene lost 0 bases, with 13 bases spanning the gap. The germline CDR1 and CDR2 sequences are SGHTA and FQGNSA. CDR3 region: CASSLEPVLSSYNSPLHF. In nucleotides, the CDR3 is TGTGCCAGCAGCTTAGAACCGGTACTAAGCTCCTATAATTCACCCCTCCACTTT. Based on the CDR3 plus reference TRBV7-2 and TRBJ1-6, the full variable domain is GAGVSQSPSNKVTEKGKDVELRCDPISGHTALYWYRQSLGQGLEFLIYFQGNSAPDKSGLPSDRFSAERTGGSVSTLTIQRTQQEDSAVYLCASSLEPVLSSYNSPLHFGNGTRLTVT.

This clonotype was seen more than once but under ten times. The J gene is TRBJ2-2, the V gene TRBV6-6; tentative D call: TRBD1 (5 bases). The CDR3 is made up of 15 amino acids. V lost 6 bases and J 5 bases, leaving 16 bases between the germline ends. Germline V gene lookup returns CDR1 MNHNY and CDR2 SVGAGI (reference sequence). In DNA, the CDR3 is TGTGCCAGCAGCCCCCCTGGGGCGAGAACCGGGGAGCTGTTTTTT. Protein: CASSPPGARTGELFF.

In this sample, this clonotype turned up many times. J is TRBJ2-7 and V is TRBV12-3 or TRBV12-4; 9 bases match TRBD1. The CDR3 loop spans 17 amino acids. V gave up 6 bases and J gave up 0 bases; unmatched junction bases: 12. CDR3 sequence (DNA): TGTGCCAGCAGCGCATCGACCCGGGACAGGGACTCCTACGAGCAGTACTTC. Its protein is CASSASTRDRDSYEQYF.

This sequence joins TRBV19 and TRBJ2-1, with D unclear. Looked up from germline, CDR1 is LNHDA and CDR2 is SQIVND (reference sequence). This CDR3 is built from 14 residues. The V gene lost 3 bases and the J gene lost 0 bases, with 6 bases spanning the gap. The CDR3 DNA reads TGTGCCAGTAGTATTAGCAGCTCCTACAATGAGCAGTTCTTC. The encoded protein is CASSISSSYNEQFF.

This clonotype appeared a few times. The V call is TRBV9, the J call TRBJ1-2, with no clear D. The ends were cut back, 0 bases at V and 6 bases at J, with 9 bases in the middle. CDR1 and CDR2 (germline): SGDLS, YYNGEE. This CDR3 has 13 amino acids. This CDR3 reads CASSVDQSHGYTF. CDR3 nucleotides: TGTGCCAGCAGCGTAGACCAATCCCATGGCTACACCTTC.

The chain couples TRBV6-2 or TRBV6-3 to TRBJ1-2; D gene unclear. V lost 5 bases, J lost 7 bases, and 17 bases lay in between. Germline CDR1 is MNHEY and CDR2 is SVGEGT. The CDR3 extends over 14 amino acids. CDR3 region: CASSPRGRFPGYTF. The DNA of the CDR3 is TGTGCCAGCAGTCCCCGGGGAAGGTTCCCTGGCTACACCTTC.

The chain has TRBV5-4 and TRBJ2-1; the D gene is possibly TRBD1 (6 bases). Trimming stripped 3 bases from V and 0 bases from J, with 10 bases between. This CDR3 region has 15 residues. Per the germline V gene, CDR1 is SGHNT and CDR2 is YYREEE (reference sequence). The chain's CDR3 is CASSSTGYSYNEQFF. CDR3 DNA sequence: TGTGCCAGCAGCTCGACAGGATACTCCTACAATGAGCAGTTCTTC. The whole variable domain, filled in from reference TRBV5-4 and TRBJ2-1, reads ETGVTQSPTHLIKTRGQQVTLRCSSQSGHNTVSWYQQALGQGPQFIFQYYREEENGRGNFPPRFSGLQFPNYSSELNVNALELDDSALYLCASSSTGYSYNEQFFGPGTRLTVL.

The chain uses TRBV20-1 and TRBJ2-2; D is unclear. The CDR3 consists of 13 residues. Germline V gene lookup returns CDR1 DFQATT and CDR2 SNEGSKA (reference sequence). The ends were cut back, 6 bases at V and 1 base at J, with 9 bases in the middle. The CDR3 spells CSAAKGNTGELFF. DNA of the CDR3: TGCAGTGCCGCAAAGGGGAACACCGGGGAGCTGTTTTTT.

This clonotype has only a few counts. The J gene is TRBJ1-4, the V gene TRBV6-1; tentatively, D is TRBD1 (6 bases). Germline V gene sequence: CDR1 MNHNS, CDR2 SASEGT. The ends were cut back, 4 bases at V and 8 bases at J, with 14 bases in the middle. The CDR3 spans 14 residues. The CDR3 is CASSGNIGGEKLFF. CDR3 bases: TGTGCCAGCAGTGGAAACATAGGGGGGGAAAAACTGTTTTTT.

The gene calls are TRBV6-2 or TRBV6-3 and TRBJ2-7; D gene ambiguous. Trimming removed 6 bases from V and 1 base from J, with 13 bases in between. Germline loops: CDR1 MNHEY, CDR2 SVGEGT. This CDR3 has 14 amino acids. The CDR3, as DNA: TGTGCCAGCAGCCTTTTGACTGGTTCCTACGAGCAGTACTTC. Translated, it gives CASSLLTGSYEQYF.

The chain joins TRBV11-3 to TRBJ2-5; 8 nucleotides line up with TRBD2. The V gene end was trimmed by 8 bases and the J gene end by 1 base; junction bases not matched to a gene: 3. The CDR3 contains 13 residues. CDR1 is SGHNT, CDR2 YENEEA, per germline. CDR3 protein: CASAGGPQETQYF. For the CDR3, the DNA is TGTGCCAGCGCGGGAGGTCCCCAAGAGACCCAGTACTTC. Full variable domain (missing parts from reference TRBV11-3 and TRBJ2-5): EAGVVQSPRYKIIEKKQPVAFWCNPISGHNTLYWYLQNLGQGPELLIRYENEEAVDDSQLPKDRFSAERLKGVDSTLKIQPAELGDSAVYLCASAGGPQETQYFGPGTRLLVL.